The rows below give T cell receptor beta chains drawn from one sample of a study of cytomegalovirus exposure and HLA in healthy donors. The assay was immunoSEQ multiplex PCR, and TCRdb's table has in-frame clones only and misses some. The profile covers approximately 160,000 clones, with 60% to 85% appearing a single time and 7% to 9% taken by the ten largest. The specimen was PBMCs. The origin of the receptors is a male donor in good health and CMV-seropositive. Each CDR3 is given with its conserved first and last residue. D genes are given only for firm matches. Not every row has a clone size; where given, it reads once, few, many or a size class.

V	J	length	D	size	DNA	CDR3
TRBV6-5	TRBJ1-5	13	-	-	TGTGCCAGCAGTCCCTCAGGGGATCAGCCCCAGCATTTT	CASSPSGDQPQHF
TRBV6-1	TRBJ1-5	15	-	-	TGTGCCAGCAGTGGTACCGGGGGGCTCAATCAGCCCCAGCATTTT	CASSGTGGLNQPQHF
TRBV30	TRBJ2-5	12	-	-	TGTGCCTGGAGGGACTTGGGAGAGACCCAGTACTTC	CAWRDLGETQYF
TRBV5-6	TRBJ2-7	14	TRBD1	-	TGTGCCAGCAGCGTGGGACAGAGCTCCTACGAGCAGTACTTC	CASSVGQSSYEQYF
TRBV6-5	TRBJ2-2	13	-	-	TGTGCCAGCCCGAGCACGAACACCGGGGAGCTGTTTTTT	CASPSTNTGELFF
TRBV5-1	TRBJ1-2	15	TRBD1	-	TGCGCCAGCAGCTTGGCGGGACAGGGGAACTATGGCTACACCTTC	CASSLAGQGNYGYTF
TRBV11-2	TRBJ1-2	14	-	-	TGTGCCAGCAGCCCCCCTCGAAACTCAAATGGCTACACCTTC	CASSPPRNSNGYTF
TRBV6-5	TRBJ2-7	14	TRBD2	-	TGTGCCAGCAGTCGGACTAGCGGGGACCCCGAGCAGTACTTC	CASSRTSGDPEQYF
TRBV2	TRBJ2-5	16	TRBD1	few	TGTGCCAGCAGTGCGAAGCCCGGACAGGCTACGGAGACCCAGTACTTC	CASSAKPGQATETQYF
TRBV6-6	TRBJ2-1	15	TRBD2	-	TGTGCCAGCAGTTACTTGGGCGGGGGGTTGAATGAGCAGTTCTTC	CASSYLGGGLNEQFF
TRBV18	TRBJ1-1	15	-	-	TGTGCCAGCTCAAGGGACACCCACATGAACACTGAAGCTTTCTTT	CASSRDTHMNTEAFF
TRBV25-1	TRBJ2-6	15	-	-	TGTGCCAGCAGCTCTGGAGGTTCTGGGGCCAACGTCCTGACTTTC	CASSSGGSGANVLTF
TRBV9	TRBJ1-2	14	-	-	TGTGCCAGCAGGACGGAGGGGTCAAACTATGGCTACACCTTC	CASRTEGSNYGYTF
TRBV7-8	TRBJ1-3	12	-	-	TGTGCCAGCAGCTTTACGCGCGACACCATATATTTT	CASSFTRDTIYF
TRBV7-2	TRBJ2-3	15	TRBD2	-	TGTGCCAGCAGCTTATATTCAGCGGGGGGGGATACGCAGTATTTT	CASSLYSAGGDTQYF
TRBV6-5	TRBJ2-1	16	-	-	TGTGCCAGCAGTTACTCGATGGGAGAAGCCTACAATGAGCAGTTCTTC	CASSYSMGEAYNEQFF
TRBV25-1	TRBJ1-5	17	-	-	TGTGCCAGCAGGAGGGGGGGGGCCAGTTATAGCAATCAGCCCCAGCATTTT	CASRRGGASYSNQPQHF
TRBV7-9	TRBJ2-7	12	-	-	TGTGCCAGCAGCCAAACAGGGTACGAGCAGTACTTC	CASSQTGYEQYF
TRBV6-1	TRBJ1-2	15	TRBD1	-	TGTGCCAGCAGCCCCCGGACAGGGTGGGACTATGGCTACACCTTC	CASSPRTGWDYGYTF
TRBV7-6	TRBJ2-3	19	TRBD2	-	TGTGCCAGCAGCTCCCCCGGGGGGAGCGGGGGGGCCAGCACAGATACGCAGTATTTT	CASSSPGGSGGASTDTQYF
TRBV4-3	TRBJ2-6	17	-	many	TGCGCCAGCAGCCAAGATGGGGGGGCTTCTGGGGCCAACGTCCTGACTTTC	CASSQDGGASGANVLTF
TRBV4-2	TRBJ2-1	14	TRBD2	few	TGTGCCAGCAGCCTTGGACTAGCGGGCAATGAGCAGTTCTTC	CASSLGLAGNEQFF
TRBV9	TRBJ2-3	16	TRBD2	-	TGTGCCAGCAGCGTAGGCGGGGGAGGGGGCACAGATACGCAGTATTTT	CASSVGGGGGTDTQYF
TRBV9	TRBJ1-2	20	-	-	TGTGCCAGCAGCGTAGCTTCCTTGACCATACTTTCAGGGGAAGGGGATGGCTACACCTTC	CASSVASLTILSGEGDGYTF
TRBV5-1	TRBJ2-7	16	TRBD1	-	TGCGCCAGCACCGAATGGACAGGGGCCGTCGGGTACGAGCAGTACTTC	CASTEWTGAVGYEQYF
TRBV6-6	TRBJ2-7	14	TRBD2	-	TGTGCCAGCAGTCAAAGCGGGGGGGCCTACGAGCAGTACTTC	CASSQSGGAYEQYF
TRBV4-1	TRBJ1-4	13	-	-	TGCGCCAGCAGCCAAGTCCTTACCGAGCAACTGTTTTTT	CASSQVLTEQLFF
TRBV5-6	TRBJ2-7	15	TRBD2	-	TGTGCCAGCAGCTTGCTCGGGACTAGCGGATACGAGCAGTACTTC	CASSLLGTSGYEQYF
TRBV11-1	TRBJ2-5	12	-	-	TGTGCCAGCAGCGCTAGCCAAGAGACCCAGTACTTC	CASSASQETQYF
TRBV5-1	TRBJ1-6	17	-	-	TGCGCCAGCAGCTTGGTCGGGCAGGGTCGATATAATTCACCCCTCCACTTT	CASSLVGQGRYNSPLHF
TRBV5-1	TRBJ2-3	14	-	-	TGCGCCAGCAGCACCCAGTCGGAGACAGATACGCAGTATTTT	CASSTQSETDTQYF
TRBV9	TRBJ1-4	15	-	once	TGTGCCAGCAGCGTAGAGGGGCGCGGTAATGAAAAACTGTTTTTT	CASSVEGRGNEKLFF
TRBV25-1	TRBJ1-4	12	-	-	TGTGCCAGTGGACAGAAGGACGAAAAACTGTTTTTT	CASGQKDEKLFF
TRBV5-4	TRBJ2-7	16	TRBD2	few	TGTGCCAGCAGCCTCTCTAGAAGCGGGGGGGCCTACGAGCAGTACTTC	CASSLSRSGGAYEQYF
TRBV6-1	TRBJ1-2	13	TRBD1	few	TGTGCCGTTTCGACAGGGGCCCTCTATGGCTACACCTTC	CAVSTGALYGYTF
TRBV5-1	TRBJ2-2	14	-	-	TGCGCCAGCAGTATGAGACAGAACACCGGGGAGCTGTTTTTT	CASSMRQNTGELFF
TRBV19	TRBJ2-7	14	TRBD1	-	TGTGCCAGTAGTATTGGCCAGGGGGCTTACGAGCAGTACTTC	CASSIGQGAYEQYF
TRBV4-1	TRBJ2-7	16	TRBD1	-	TGCGCCAGCAGCCCCCGACAGGGGGTCAACTCCTACGAGCAGTACTTC	CASSPRQGVNSYEQYF
TRBV9	TRBJ2-7	15	TRBD1	-	TGTGCCAGCAGCGTTACGGGGACAGAAGAAGGGGAGCAGTACTTC	CASSVTGTEEGEQYF
TRBV7-8	TRBJ1-5	16	-	-	TGTGCCAGCAGCACAGGGACCTCCCAGGGGCTTCAGCCCCAGCATTTT	CASSTGTSQGLQPQHF
TRBV20-1	TRBJ1-1	11	-	-	TGCAGTTCCAGGGAGAACACTGAAGCTTTCTTT	CSSRENTEAFF
TRBV6-1	TRBJ2-2	16	-	-	TGTGCCAGCAGTGGAAGGACACCTTCGGGCACCGGGGAGCTGTTTTTT	CASSGRTPSGTGELFF
TRBV6-1	TRBJ2-7	13	TRBD1	-	TGTGCCAGCAGCAGGACAGGGAACAACGAGCAGTACTTC	CASSRTGNNEQYF
TRBV30	TRBJ1-4	16	TRBD1	-	TGTGCCTGGAGTGTATTGGGACAGAATACTAATGAAAAACTGTTTTTT	CAWSVLGQNTNEKLFF
TRBV12-2	TRBJ1-1	16	-	-	TGTGCAAGTCGCTTGGGGGACAGGGGGCTTCTCACTGAAGCTTTCTTT	CASRLGDRGLLTEAFF
TRBV6-6	TRBJ1-3	13	-	-	TGTGCCAGCAGGCTCAGGGCTGGAAACACCATATATTTT	CASRLRAGNTIYF
TRBV5-1	TRBJ2-5	15	-	-	TGCGCCAGCAGCTTGGCGGTGGGGGCTGAGGAGACCCAGTACTTC	CASSLAVGAEETQYF
TRBV7-3	TRBJ2-3	15	TRBD2	once	TGTGCCAGCAGCTATCTAGCGGGGGTGCCAGATACGCAGTATTTT	CASSYLAGVPDTQYF